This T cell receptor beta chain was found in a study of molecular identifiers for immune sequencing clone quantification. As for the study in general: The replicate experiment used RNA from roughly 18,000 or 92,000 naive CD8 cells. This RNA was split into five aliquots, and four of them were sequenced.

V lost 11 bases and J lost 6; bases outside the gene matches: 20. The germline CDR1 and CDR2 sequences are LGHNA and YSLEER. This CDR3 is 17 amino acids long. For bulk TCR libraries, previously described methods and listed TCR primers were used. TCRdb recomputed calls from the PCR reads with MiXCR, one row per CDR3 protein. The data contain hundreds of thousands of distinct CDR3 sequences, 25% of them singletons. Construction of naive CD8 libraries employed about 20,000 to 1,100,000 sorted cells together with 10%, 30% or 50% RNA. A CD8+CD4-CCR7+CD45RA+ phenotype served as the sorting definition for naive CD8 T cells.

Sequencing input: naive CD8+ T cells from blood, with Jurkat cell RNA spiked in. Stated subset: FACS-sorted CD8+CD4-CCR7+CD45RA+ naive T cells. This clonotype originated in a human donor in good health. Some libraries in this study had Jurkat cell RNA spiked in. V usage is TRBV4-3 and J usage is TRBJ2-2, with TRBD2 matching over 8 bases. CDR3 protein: CARRQDLLAGSPGELFF. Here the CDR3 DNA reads TGCGCCCGCCGCCAAGATCTATTAGCGGGGTCCCCCGGGGAGCTGTTTTTT.